Listed below are T cell receptor beta chains from one sample, sequenced in a study of cytotoxic CD8 clonotypes in ibrutinib-treated CLL. Assay used: immunoSEQ multiplex PCR; TCRdb lists only in-frame clones, some missing. The data contain approximately 160,000 clones, around nine tenths of them singletons. The material was PBMCs, obtained at disease progression, from a patient treated with ibrutinib. These receptors were collected from a human donor with chronic lymphocytic leukemia. Each CDR3 is given with its conserved first and last residue. D genes are given only for firm matches. Expanded clones get a size class; other rows say once, few or many, or leave the size out.

cdr3_length: 14
j_call: TRBJ1-2
v_call: TRBV7-6
d_call: TRBD1
clone_size: NA
cdr3_aa: CASSLGQPNYGYTF
cdr3_nt: TGTGCCAGCAGCTTGGGACAGCCTAACTATGGCTACACCTTC

cdr3_length: 17
j_call: TRBJ1-5
v_call: TRBV4-2
d_call: NA
clone_size: once
cdr3_aa: CASSQGSGGAFREPQHF
cdr3_nt: TGTGCCAGCAGCCAAGGTTCCGGGGGCGCCTTCAGGGAGCCCCAGCATTTT

cdr3_length: 15
j_call: TRBJ2-7
v_call: TRBV5-6
d_call: TRBD2
clone_size: NA
cdr3_aa: CASSSIGTSVYEQYF
cdr3_nt: TGTGCCAGCAGCTCGATCGGGACTAGCGTGTACGAGCAGTACTTC

cdr3_length: 15
j_call: TRBJ1-3
v_call: TRBV6-1
d_call: TRBD1
clone_size: NA
cdr3_aa: CASSESGGYGNTIYF
cdr3_nt: TGTGCCAGCAGTGAATCAGGGGGTTATGGAAACACCATATATTTT

cdr3_length: 18
j_call: TRBJ2-6
v_call: TRBV18
d_call: NA
clone_size: NA
cdr3_aa: CASSPQPLASSGANVLTF
cdr3_nt: TGTGCCAGCTCACCACAGCCTCTGGCATCCTCTGGGGCCAACGTCCTGACTTTC

cdr3_length: 18
j_call: TRBJ2-7
v_call: TRBV4-1
d_call: NA
clone_size: NA
cdr3_aa: CASSRTRPRTAIHYEQYF
cdr3_nt: TGCGCCAGCAGCCGCACTAGACCAAGGACAGCGATCCACTACGAGCAGTACTTC

cdr3_length: 15
j_call: TRBJ2-7
v_call: TRBV15
d_call: NA
clone_size: NA
cdr3_aa: CATSRERDLVYEQYF
cdr3_nt: TGTGCCACCAGCAGAGAGAGGGACTTGGTCTACGAGCAGTACTTC

cdr3_length: 17
j_call: TRBJ2-5
v_call: TRBV7-2
d_call: NA
clone_size: NA
cdr3_aa: CASRLGIYRELQETQYF
cdr3_nt: TGTGCCAGCAGGTTAGGCATCTACAGGGAATTACAAGAGACCCAGTACTTC

cdr3_length: 12
j_call: TRBJ2-5
v_call: TRBV6-1
d_call: NA
clone_size: NA
cdr3_aa: CASSELPVAWYF
cdr3_nt: TGTGCCAGCAGTGAACTACCGGTGGCCTGGTACTTC

cdr3_length: 15
j_call: TRBJ1-5
v_call: TRBV6-5
d_call: TRBD1
clone_size: NA
cdr3_aa: CASSYGTGDGQPQHF
cdr3_nt: TGTGCCAGCAGTTACGGGACAGGGGATGGACAGCCCCAGCATTTT

cdr3_length: 14
j_call: TRBJ2-5
v_call: TRBV2
d_call: NA
clone_size: NA
cdr3_aa: CASVTRTNQETQYF
cdr3_nt: TGTGCCAGCGTCACCAGGACCAACCAAGAGACCCAGTACTTC

cdr3_length: 13
j_call: TRBJ2-3
v_call: TRBV11-2
d_call: TRBD2
clone_size: NA
cdr3_aa: CASSLAGGDTQYF
cdr3_nt: TGTGCCAGCAGCTTAGCGGGAGGAGATACGCAGTATTTT

cdr3_length: 15
j_call: TRBJ1-2
v_call: TRBV19
d_call: NA
clone_size: NA
cdr3_aa: CASSISQGSNYGYTF
cdr3_nt: TGTGCCAGTAGTATCTCTCAGGGTAGCAACTATGGCTACACCTTC

cdr3_length: 15
j_call: TRBJ1-2
v_call: TRBV27
d_call: NA
clone_size: NA
cdr3_aa: CASSQARRLLYGYTF
cdr3_nt: TGTGCCAGCAGTCAAGCCCGTAGGCTGCTCTATGGCTACACCTTC

cdr3_length: 14
j_call: TRBJ2-5
v_call: TRBV6-1
d_call: TRBD1
clone_size: once
cdr3_aa: CARTPTRGQETQYF
cdr3_nt: TGTGCCCGAACACCGACCAGGGGGCAAGAGACCCAGTACTTC

cdr3_length: 15
j_call: TRBJ2-7
v_call: TRBV5-5
d_call: TRBD1
clone_size: NA
cdr3_aa: CASSYTQGVPYEQYF
cdr3_nt: TGTGCCAGCAGTTACACCCAGGGGGTCCCCTACGAGCAGTACTTC

cdr3_length: 14
j_call: TRBJ2-5
v_call: TRBV2
d_call: TRBD2
clone_size: NA
cdr3_aa: CASSAGTSGATQYF
cdr3_nt: TGTGCCAGCAGTGCCGGGACTAGCGGCGCGACCCAGTACTTC

cdr3_length: 16
j_call: TRBJ2-5
v_call: TRBV7-8
d_call: NA
clone_size: NA
cdr3_aa: CASSLVRESFRETQYF
cdr3_nt: TGTGCCAGCAGCTTAGTGAGGGAATCCTTTCGTGAGACCCAGTACTTC

cdr3_length: 16
j_call: TRBJ1-2
v_call: TRBV27
d_call: TRBD1
clone_size: once
cdr3_aa: CASTQTGTGLNYGYTF
cdr3_nt: TGTGCCAGCACCCAGACCGGGACAGGGCTTAACTATGGCTACACCTTC

cdr3_length: 14
j_call: TRBJ1-4
v_call: TRBV7-9
d_call: NA
clone_size: once
cdr3_aa: CASSYRATNEKLFF
cdr3_nt: TGTGCCAGCAGCTACAGAGCAACTAATGAAAAACTGTTTTTT

cdr3_length: 16
j_call: TRBJ2-7
v_call: TRBV10-1
d_call: NA
clone_size: NA
cdr3_aa: CASSDSGPIGGYEQYF
cdr3_nt: TGCGCCAGCAGTGACTCCGGGCCAATCGGGGGCTACGAGCAGTACTTC

cdr3_length: 15
j_call: TRBJ2-1
v_call: TRBV11-1
d_call: NA
clone_size: NA
cdr3_aa: CASSQVGGRGNEQFF
cdr3_nt: TGTGCCAGCAGCCAGGTGGGAGGGAGGGGGAATGAGCAGTTCTTC

cdr3_length: 15
j_call: TRBJ2-5
v_call: TRBV9
d_call: TRBD1
clone_size: NA
cdr3_aa: CASSGGTGGRETQYF
cdr3_nt: TGTGCCAGCAGCGGCGGGACAGGGGGGCGTGAGACCCAGTACTTC

cdr3_length: 13
j_call: TRBJ1-1
v_call: TRBV10-3
d_call: NA
clone_size: NA
cdr3_aa: CAASSTGYTEAFF
cdr3_nt: TGTGCCGCGAGTTCTACGGGGTACACTGAAGCTTTCTTT

cdr3_length: 14
j_call: TRBJ2-7
v_call: TRBV27
d_call: TRBD1
clone_size: NA
cdr3_aa: CASSILGQGVEQYF
cdr3_nt: TGTGCCAGCAGTATCCTAGGACAGGGTGTGGAGCAGTACTTC

cdr3_length: 18
j_call: TRBJ1-1
v_call: TRBV5-1
d_call: TRBD1
clone_size: NA
cdr3_aa: CASSSSRDRTWTNTEAFF
cdr3_nt: TGCGCCAGCAGCTCTTCCCGGGACAGGACCTGGACCAACACTGAAGCTTTCTTT

cdr3_length: 11
j_call: TRBJ1-1
v_call: TRBV10-1
d_call: NA
clone_size: few
cdr3_aa: CASSDGREAFF
cdr3_nt: TGCGCCAGCAGTGATGGGCGTGAAGCTTTCTTT

cdr3_length: 16
j_call: TRBJ1-3
v_call: TRBV7-9
d_call: NA
clone_size: NA
cdr3_aa: CASREPGRSSGNTIYF
cdr3_nt: TGTGCCAGCAGGGAGCCGGGACGGAGCTCTGGAAACACCATATATTTT

cdr3_length: 16
j_call: TRBJ1-2
v_call: TRBV7-6
d_call: NA
clone_size: NA
cdr3_aa: CASSQDGAISNYGYTF
cdr3_nt: TGTGCCAGCAGCCAGGACGGTGCGATTTCTAACTATGGCTACACCTTC

cdr3_length: 16
j_call: TRBJ2-6
v_call: TRBV6-5
d_call: NA
clone_size: NA
cdr3_aa: CASSYERSLRANVLTF
cdr3_nt: TGTGCCAGCAGTTACGAGAGGTCTCTTCGGGCCAACGTCCTGACTTTC

cdr3_length: 16
j_call: TRBJ2-7
v_call: TRBV27
d_call: NA
clone_size: NA
cdr3_aa: CASSPPGAGGPPEQYF
cdr3_nt: TGTGCCAGCAGTCCGCCTGGTGCTGGGGGACCTCCCGAGCAGTACTTC

cdr3_length: 19
j_call: TRBJ2-6
v_call: TRBV7-3
d_call: TRBD2
clone_size: few
cdr3_aa: CASSFLRAGDTGWANVLTF
cdr3_nt: TGTGCCAGCAGCTTCCTACGGGCGGGAGACACTGGCTGGGCCAACGTCCTGACTTTC

cdr3_length: 15
j_call: TRBJ1-5
v_call: TRBV5-5
d_call: TRBD1
clone_size: once
cdr3_aa: CASRHNRGSNQPQHF
cdr3_nt: TGTGCCAGCAGGCATAACAGGGGTAGCAATCAGCCCCAGCATTTT

cdr3_length: 12
j_call: TRBJ2-5
v_call: TRBV29-1
d_call: NA
clone_size: NA
cdr3_aa: CSVEGAEETQYF
cdr3_nt: TGCAGCGTTGAAGGAGCGGAAGAGACCCAGTACTTC

cdr3_length: 14
j_call: TRBJ2-5
v_call: TRBV11-2
d_call: NA
clone_size: NA
cdr3_aa: CASSSPRGQETQYF
cdr3_nt: TGTGCCAGCAGCTCCCCCCGCGGACAAGAGACCCAGTACTTC

cdr3_length: 14
j_call: TRBJ1-2
v_call: TRBV6-1
d_call: TRBD1
clone_size: NA
cdr3_aa: CASRTTGSIGGYTF
cdr3_nt: TGTGCCAGCAGGACGACAGGGAGTATAGGTGGCTACACCTTC

cdr3_length: 14
j_call: TRBJ2-1
v_call: TRBV28
d_call: TRBD1
clone_size: NA
cdr3_aa: CASSRGQSYNEQFF
cdr3_nt: TGTGCCAGCAGTAGGGGACAGTCCTACAATGAGCAGTTCTTC

cdr3_length: 16
j_call: TRBJ2-7
v_call: TRBV5-6
d_call: TRBD2
clone_size: NA
cdr3_aa: CASSLVPAGGSYEQYF
cdr3_nt: TGTGCCAGCAGCTTGGTCCCAGCGGGAGGGAGTTACGAGCAGTACTTC

cdr3_length: 13
j_call: TRBJ1-2
v_call: TRBV6-5
d_call: NA
clone_size: once
cdr3_aa: CASSSSGLYGYTF
cdr3_nt: TGTGCCAGCAGTTCCTCAGGCCTCTATGGCTACACCTTC

cdr3_length: 13
j_call: TRBJ1-1
v_call: TRBV10-1
d_call: NA
clone_size: NA
cdr3_aa: CASSEYGNTEAFF
cdr3_nt: TGCGCCAGCAGTGAGTATGGGAACACTGAAGCTTTCTTT

cdr3_length: 16
j_call: TRBJ2-3
v_call: TRBV9
d_call: NA
clone_size: NA
cdr3_aa: CASSVRGAGDTDTQYF
cdr3_nt: TGTGCCAGCAGCGTAAGGGGGGCGGGAGATACAGATACGCAGTATTTT

cdr3_length: 12
j_call: TRBJ1-2
v_call: TRBV19
d_call: NA
clone_size: NA
cdr3_aa: CASRGRSGGYTF
cdr3_nt: TGTGCCAGTAGGGGGCGTTCGGGTGGCTACACCTTC

cdr3_length: 16
j_call: TRBJ2-1
v_call: TRBV29-1
d_call: TRBD2
clone_size: NA
cdr3_aa: CSVAFHLAGGDNEQFF
cdr3_nt: TGCAGCGTTGCATTTCATCTAGCGGGAGGCGACAATGAGCAGTTCTTC

cdr3_length: 11
j_call: TRBJ1-5
v_call: TRBV5-5
d_call: NA
clone_size: NA
cdr3_aa: CASGDYEPQHF
cdr3_nt: TGTGCCTCGGGAGATTATGAGCCCCAGCATTTT

cdr3_length: 16
j_call: TRBJ2-5
v_call: TRBV18
d_call: NA
clone_size: NA
cdr3_aa: CASSPPATGGVFTQYF
cdr3_nt: TGTGCCAGCTCACCACCGGCCACGGGTGGAGTTTTCACCCAGTACTTC

cdr3_length: 13
j_call: TRBJ1-3
v_call: TRBV14
d_call: NA
clone_size: NA
cdr3_aa: CASSQLTGNTIYF
cdr3_nt: TGTGCCAGCAGCCAATTGACTGGAAACACCATATATTTT

cdr3_length: 17
j_call: TRBJ2-1
v_call: TRBV12-5
d_call: NA
clone_size: NA
cdr3_aa: CASGLALGRTAYNEQFF
cdr3_nt: TGTGCTAGTGGTTTGGCCCTCGGAAGGACCGCCTACAATGAGCAGTTCTTC

cdr3_length: 15
j_call: TRBJ1-1
v_call: TRBV5-1
d_call: TRBD1
clone_size: NA
cdr3_aa: CASSLDGQGGTEAFF
cdr3_nt: TGCGCCAGCAGCTTGGACGGACAGGGGGGTACTGAAGCTTTCTTT

cdr3_length: 15
j_call: TRBJ2-5
v_call: TRBV6-6
d_call: TRBD1
clone_size: NA
cdr3_aa: CASSYSLTAQGDQYF
cdr3_nt: TGTGCCAGCAGTTACTCGCTGACAGCCCAGGGGGACCAGTACTTC

cdr3_length: 14
j_call: TRBJ1-5
v_call: TRBV30
d_call: TRBD1
clone_size: NA
cdr3_aa: CAWSWDRARQPQHF
cdr3_nt: TGTGCCTGGAGTTGGGACAGGGCGAGACAGCCCCAGCATTTT

cdr3_length: 16
j_call: TRBJ2-7
v_call: TRBV11-1
d_call: NA
clone_size: NA
cdr3_aa: CASSARLLGTSYEQYF
cdr3_nt: TGTGCCAGCAGCGCGCGCCTCCTCGGGACTTCCTACGAGCAGTACTTC

cdr3_length: 16
j_call: TRBJ2-2
v_call: TRBV9
d_call: NA
clone_size: once
cdr3_aa: CASSAGGTTNTGELFF
cdr3_nt: TGTGCCAGCAGCGCCGGGGGGACAACGAACACCGGGGAGCTGTTTTTT

cdr3_length: 14
j_call: TRBJ2-6
v_call: TRBV27
d_call: NA
clone_size: NA
cdr3_aa: CASSQSSGANVLTF
cdr3_nt: TGTGCCAGCAGTCAGAGCTCTGGGGCCAACGTCCTGACTTTC

cdr3_length: 12
j_call: TRBJ2-7
v_call: TRBV19
d_call: NA
clone_size: NA
cdr3_aa: CASSAGIYEQYF
cdr3_nt: TGTGCCAGTTCCGCAGGGATCTACGAGCAGTACTTC

cdr3_length: 15
j_call: TRBJ2-3
v_call: TRBV6-1
d_call: NA
clone_size: NA
cdr3_aa: CASTSLGVSTDTQYF
cdr3_nt: TGTGCCAGCACCTCCTTGGGGGTTAGCACAGATACGCAGTATTTT